This TCR beta chain was recorded in a study of CD8 T cells in Susac syndrome. The study, taken as a whole, reports: As the study acknowledged, the number of individuals who were part of its TCR sequencing and HLA analysis was relatively small.

RNA amounts of roughly 0.45 to 1 ug underwent reverse transcription with random hexamers. Amplification of the TCR beta CDR3 was carried out by immunoSEQ multiplex PCR, which spanned a total of 54 Vbeta and 13 Jbeta segments. TCRdb re-called the immunoSEQ multiplex PCR reads through MiXCR, storing one row per CDR3 protein. The sample includes 160,000 or so distinct CDR3 sequences, roughly 94% seen only once; the top ten take roughly 0.11%. With regard to this clonotype: What it binds is unknown.

Peripheral blood CD8+ and CD4+ T cells were profiled by TCR beta sequencing. Each Susac syndrome patient had definite or probable disease by recently defined criteria. CDR1 is DFQATT and CDR2 is SNEGSKA in the germline V gene (reference sequence). This CDR3 has 13 amino acids. Trimming at V came to 6 bases and at J to 2 bases, leaving 3 bases not matched to a gene. The TCR comes from a human donor with Susac syndrome. The material sequenced was CD4+ T cells from PBMCs. This sequence joins TRBV20-1 and TRBJ2-3; 9 bases are shared with TRBD2. The CDR3: CSAPSGVTDTQYF. Written as DNA, the CDR3 is TGCAGTGCACCTAGCGGGGTCACAGATACGCAGTATTTT.